Described below is a single T cell receptor (beta chain) sequence and its context. Losses at the gene ends were 0 bases for V and 3 bases for J; bases not matched to a gene: 6. The CDR3 runs 16 residues. Germline CDR1 reads SEHNR; CDR2 reads FQNEAQ (reference sequence). Some clones are missing from TCRdb's copy, which holds only in-frame ones; the method was immunoSEQ multiplex PCR. The table includes about 150,000 clones, over 80% detected once. The sample belongs to a study of blood T cell repertoires in COVID-19. The wider study: Researchers got acute and convalescent COVID-19 samples from the United States, Italy and Spain.

The chain couples TRBV7-9 to TRBJ2-7, with 9 bases lining up with TRBD2. Specimen: peripheral blood. This TCR came from a man between 50 and 59 years old who had recovered from COVID-19. The CDR3 DNA follows: TGTGCCAGCAGCTTAGCGCCGGCTAGCGGGGTCTACGAGCAGTACTTC. Translated: CASSLAPASGVYEQYF.